A single sample gave rise to the 6 T cell receptor beta chains below, sequenced in a study of OX40 agonist ivuxolimab in advanced cancers. The assay was immunoSEQ multiplex PCR, and TCRdb's table has in-frame clones only and misses some. The sample lists about 150,000 clones; approximately 94% were seen once. The sample was CD4+ or CD8+ T cells sorted from blood, taken in a trial of the OX40 agonist ivuxolimab. These receptors originate from an adult with an advanced solid tumor such as melanoma, head and neck, liver or kidney cancer.

The V and J genes are TRBV7-7 and TRBJ2-2; possibly TRBD2 for D (6 bases). Trimming left V 4 bases short and J 7 bases short, with 13 bases between. The CDR3 loop spans 14 amino acids. The germline gives CDR1 SSHAT, CDR2 FNYEAQ (reference sequence). CDR3 nucleotides: TGTGCCAGCAGCTCCGGGACTCATAACGGGGAGCTGTTTTTT. It codes for CASSSGTHNGELFF.

The chain recombines TRBV28 with TRBJ2-7; D is unresolved. Germline loops: CDR1 MDHEN, CDR2 SYDVKM. V was clipped by 2 bases and J by 2 bases, with 4 bases between them. The CDR3 covers 12 residues. CDR3 residues: CASSLTTYEQYF. Written as DNA, the CDR3 is TGTGCCAGCAGTTTAACAACCTACGAGCAGTACTTC.

CDR3 DNA sequence: TGTGCCAGCAGCGTAGGGGTCGGAGTGGTTGAAAAACTGTTTTTT. Amino acid sequence: CASSVGVGVVEKLFF. The V call is TRBV9, the J call TRBJ1-4; no firm D call. CDR3 length: 15 amino acids. Trimming pared 0 bases from V and 7 bases from J, leaving 13 bases between. Germline V gene sequence: CDR1 SGDLS, CDR2 YYNGEE. Variable domain in full (rest from reference TRBV9 and TRBJ1-4): DSGVTQTPKHLITATGQRVTLRCSPRSGDLSVYWYQQSLDQGLQFLIQYYNGEERAKGNILERFSAQQFPDLHSELNLSSLELGDSALYFCASSVGVGVVEKLFFGSGTQLSVL.

CDR3 DNA: TGTGCCAGCAGCTACAGGGGAGTAGAAGCTTTCTTT. Translated, it gives CASSYRGVEAFF. This rearrangement joins TRBV28 to TRBJ1-1, with 7 nucleotides matching TRBD1. The CDR3 has 12 residues. Germline CDR1 MDHEN, CDR2 SYDVKM. J lost 8 bases, V lost 6 bases, and 6 bases had no gene match.

This clone was observed a single time. The V gene is TRBV10-3, the J gene TRBJ2-3, with 10 positions matching TRBD1. This CDR3 has 17 residues. V gave up 4 bases and J gave up 7 bases; unmatched junction bases: 14. Germline lookup yields CDR1 ENHRY and CDR2 SYGVKD. The CDR3 loop reads CAISAGPRDRGVYTQYF. CDR3 bases: TGTGCCATCAGTGCCGGCCCCCGGGACAGGGGAGTATATACGCAGTATTTT.

The V gene is TRBV10-3, the J gene TRBJ2-1, with 9 positions matching TRBD1. The germline gives CDR1 ENHRY, CDR2 SYGVKD. V was clipped by 0 bases and J by 5 bases; unmatched bases: 2. The CDR3 length is 15 residues. DNA for the CDR3: TGTGCCATCAGTGAGTCGGGGACAGGGAACAATGAGCAGTTCTTC. Translating it yields CAISESGTGNNEQFF.